This T cell receptor (beta chain) was obtained from a study of blood T cell repertoires in COVID-19. Assay: immunoSEQ multiplex PCR; the TCRdb copy retains only in-frame clones and omits some. The sample comprises 300,000 to 450,000 clones, around 87% of which are singletons, and 3% rests with the top ten. There are 15 residues in the CDR3. V shed 3 bases and J 5 bases; nucleotides not matched to a gene: 2. Germline V gene lookup returns CDR1 SGHRS and CDR2 YFSETQ. The chain is built from TRBV5-1 and TRBJ2-3, with 14 bases identical to TRBD2. The sample comprised peripheral blood. The receptor was isolated from a human donor in a cohort sampled during active COVID-19. CDR3: CASSWTSGRKDTQYF. CDR3 sequence (DNA): TGCGCCAGCAGCTGGACTAGCGGGAGGAAAGATACGCAGTATTTT.